The clone carrying this TCR beta chain was detected once. Its specificity is unknown. Samples were taken at baseline and on day 1 of cycles 4 and 7. Sequenced by immunoSEQ multiplex PCR; TCRdb stores in-frame clones only, minus some. In the table there are approximately 91,000 clones, just over 85% of which are singletons. The data were taken from a study of OX40 agonist ivuxolimab in advanced cancers. At the level of the study: The drug used for patients, ivuxolimab, was an agonistic anti-OX40 (CD134) antibody. Points from the study as a whole: There were also nonresponders showing low normalized T-cell clonal expansion. At doses 0.1 to 3.0 mg/kg, CD4+ and CD8+ clones expanded.

CDR1 is SGHDT, CDR2 YYEEEE, per germline. This CDR3 has 16 residues. Unmatched junction bases numbered 10, after V lost 4 bases and J lost 3 bases. This receptor was taken from an adult with an advanced solid tumor such as melanoma, head and neck, liver or kidney cancer. The chain couples TRBV5-6 to TRBJ1-2; 9 bases match TRBD1. The source material was CD4+ or CD8+ T cells sorted from blood, sampled in a trial of the OX40 agonist ivuxolimab. The CDR3 is CASSLSAGQGHYGYTF. In DNA form, the CDR3 reads TGTGCCAGCAGCCTCTCGGCGGGACAGGGTCACTATGGCTACACCTTC.